One sample yielded the 17 T cell receptor beta chains listed below, sequenced in a study of cytomegalovirus exposure and HLA in healthy donors. Vbeta (60) and Jbeta (13) primers were used in the PCR. The repertoire was sequenced with immunoSEQ multiplex PCR; TCRdb's copy has only in-frame clones and lacks some. The sample records roughly 260,000 clones, about 83% being singletons. The sample consisted of PBMCs. The receptors originated from a woman aged 40-49 years in good health and CMV-seropositive.

The rearrangement joins TRBV5-1 to TRBJ2-3; 7 nucleotides match TRBD2. Germline-derived CDR1 and CDR2 are SGHRS and YFSETQ. The CDR3 totals 13 residues. V lost 0 bases and J lost 9; bases outside the gene matches: 4. The CDR3 loop is CASSLAGEGTQYF. CDR3 coding DNA: TGCGCCAGCAGCTTGGCCGGGGAGGGCACGCAGTATTTT.

The CDR3 coding sequence is TGTGCCAGCAGTCCTATTAGCGGGAACTCCTACAATGAGCAGTTCTTC. This translates into CASSPISGNSYNEQFF. This chain uses TRBV27 with TRBJ2-1, with 8 bases aligning to TRBD2. V was clipped by 5 bases and J by 0 bases; unmatched bases: 6. This CDR3 comprises 16 residues. Germline V gives CDR1 MNHEY, CDR2 SMNVEV (reference sequence).

V gene TRBV18 combines with J gene TRBJ2-1, with 12 nucleotides matching TRBD2. The CDR3 spans 16 residues. V gave up 2 bases and J gave up 6 bases; unmatched junction bases: 5. CDR1 KGHSH and CDR2 LQKENI come from the germline V gene. The CDR3 protein is CASSPSLAGGSNEQFF. In nucleotides, the CDR3 is TGTGCCAGCTCACCAAGCCTAGCGGGAGGGTCCAATGAGCAGTTCTTC.

Written as DNA, the CDR3 is TGCAGCGTTGAAAGGACAGGGGGTTGGGACACTGAAGCTTTCTTT. Protein sequence: CSVERTGGWDTEAFF. This chain uses TRBV29-1 with TRBJ1-1; 10 bases are shared with TRBD1. Germline V gives CDR1 SQVTM, CDR2 ANQGSEA. The CDR3 is 15 amino acids. The V segment lost 2 bases and the J segment 3 bases; nucleotides outside the gene matches: 6.

The J gene is TRBJ1-6, the V gene TRBV7-5; the table gives TRBD1 as D, unverified against the DNA. TRBV7-5 is a pseudogene. CDR3 size: 16 residues. The CDR3 protein is CARRALRTGPRSPLHF. The CDR3 DNA reads as TGTGCCAGAAGAGCGCTAAGGACAGGCCCTCGGTCACCCCTCCACTTT.

The chain employs TRBV6-5 and TRBJ1-1; TRBD1 agrees at 7 bases. The V gene's germline CDR1 is MNHEY and CDR2 SVGAGI. CDR3 length: 14 amino acids. Trimming removed 4 bases from V and 6 bases from J; junction bases left unmatched: 8. The CDR3: CASSWGQTLPEAFF. CDR3 DNA sequence: TGTGCCAGCAGTTGGGGACAGACCCTCCCTGAAGCTTTCTTT.

On this clone: Germline and junction disagree at one end, which may indicate a read error. The J gene is TRBJ2-1, the V gene TRBV6-1, with 10 bases aligning to TRBD2. Germline V gene sequence: CDR1 MNHNS, CDR2 SASEGT. The CDR3 contains 16 residues. This CDR3 is CASSQAGGVPWYEQFF. The CDR3 DNA reads as TGTGCCAGCAGTCAAGCGGGAGGGGTCCCTTGGTATGAGCAGTTCTTC.

J is TRBJ1-2 and V is TRBV6-6, with D unclear. The CDR3 loop spans 13 amino acids. Germline values: CDR1 MNHNY, CDR2 SVGAGI (reference sequence). V lost 2 bases and J 4 bases, leaving 8 bases between the germline ends. The CDR3 spells CASSYAGVYGYTF. The CDR3 DNA reads as TGTGCCAGCAGTTACGCGGGTGTCTATGGCTACACCTTC.

V is TRBV9 and J is TRBJ1-1; unclear D gene. V lost 3 bases to trimming and J lost 1 base, with 7 bases between them. Germline values: CDR1 SGDLS, CDR2 YYNGEE. The CDR3 is 13 residues long. CDR3 loop: CASSASWNTEAFF. The CDR3 DNA is TGTGCCAGCAGCGCTAGCTGGAACACTGAAGCTTTCTTT.

This chain joins TRBV18 and TRBJ1-1, with TRBD1 identical over 7 bases. Germline-derived CDR1 and CDR2 are KGHSH and LQKENI. This CDR3 has 15 amino acids. The V gene end was trimmed by 3 bases and the J gene end by 2 bases; junction bases not matched to a gene: 6. CDR3 region: CASSPPGQLNTEAFF. The CDR3 region has the DNA TGTGCCAGCTCACCCCCGGGACAGCTCAACACTGAAGCTTTCTTT. The variable domain in full, with the rest retrieved from reference TRBV18 and TRBJ1-1, is NAGVMQNPRHLVRRRGQEARLRCSPMKGHSHVYWYRQLPEEGLKFMVYLQKENIIDESGMPKERFSAEFPKEGPSILRIQQVVRGDSAAYFCASSPPGQLNTEAFFGQGTRLTVV.

This chain joins TRBV5-1 and TRBJ2-2; 7 bases agree with TRBD2. Trimming cost V 0 bases and J 0 bases; bases outside gene matches: 2. CDR1 and CDR2 (germline): SGHRS, YFSETQ. This CDR3 region has 16 residues. CDR3 nucleotide sequence: TGCGCCAGCAGCTTGGCGGGGGGAACGAACACCGGGGAGCTGTTTTTT. Translation gives CASSLAGGTNTGELFF.

The chain joins TRBV7-9 to TRBJ2-7, with TRBD2 matching 7 bases. Trimming removed 6 bases from V and 5 bases from J; junction bases left unmatched: 10. The CDR3 contains 14 residues. Per germline, CDR1 SEHNR and CDR2 FQNEAQ (reference sequence). The CDR3, as DNA: TGTGCCAGCAGTCGGTGGGAGGGCGGGAACGAGCAGTACTTC. Residues: CASSRWEGGNEQYF.

This clone has just one count. The V call is TRBV7-8, the J call TRBJ1-5; no clear D. Trimming took 1 base from V and 9 from J, leaving 10 bases between them. Germline V gene data show CDR1 as SGHVS and CDR2 as FQNEAQ. The CDR3 loop spans 13 amino acids. CDR3 sequence (DNA): TGTGCCAGCAGCTTAGGTTCGCTTAGGCCCCAGCATTTT. Amino acid sequence: CASSLGSLRPQHF.

The rearrangement uses TRBV11-3 and TRBJ2-7, with D unclear. The V gene's germline CDR1 is SGHNT and CDR2 YENEEA. Trimming left V 5 bases short and J 7 bases short, with 9 bases between. This CDR3 is built from 11 residues. The CDR3 here is CASSQKQEQYF. As DNA, the CDR3 is TGTGCCAGCAGCCAAAAACAGGAGCAGTACTTC.

The genes are TRBV21-1 and TRBJ1-3. TRBV21-1 is termed a pseudogene. This CDR3 has 14 residues. CDR3 region: CASRSTRHGNTIYF. CDR3 nucleotides: TGTGCCAGCAGGTCGACTAGGCACGGAAACACCATATATTTT.

This chain joins TRBV29-1 and TRBJ2-7; 11 bases line up with TRBD2. The germline gives CDR1 SQVTM, CDR2 ANQGSEA. CDR3 size: 15 residues. With V trimmed by 6 bases and J by 1 base, 8 bases remained unmatched. The CDR3 protein is CSVIAGGPPSYEQYF. The CDR3 bases are TGCAGCGTCATAGCGGGAGGGCCTCCGTCCTACGAGCAGTACTTC.

A word on this clone: The same CDR3 is also encoded by other DNA sequences in this sample. The chain employs TRBV7-9 and TRBJ1-2; D is uncertain. The germline V gene has CDR1 SEHNR and CDR2 FQNEAQ (reference sequence). CDR3 length equals 13 residues. V was pared by 1 base and J by 2 bases, with 5 bases between. The CDR3 loop is CASSLGLNYGYTF. The DNA of the CDR3 is TGTGCCAGCAGCTTAGGGCTGAACTATGGCTACACCTTC.